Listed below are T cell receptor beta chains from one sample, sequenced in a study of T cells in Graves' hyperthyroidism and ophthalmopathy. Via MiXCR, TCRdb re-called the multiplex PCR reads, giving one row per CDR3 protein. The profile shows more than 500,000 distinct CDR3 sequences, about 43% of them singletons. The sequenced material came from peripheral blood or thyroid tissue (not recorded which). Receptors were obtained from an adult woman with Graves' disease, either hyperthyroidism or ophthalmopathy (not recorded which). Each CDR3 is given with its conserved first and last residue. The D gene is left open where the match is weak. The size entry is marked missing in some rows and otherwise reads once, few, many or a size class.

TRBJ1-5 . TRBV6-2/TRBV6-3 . TGTGCCAGCAGTTACATCTTCACGTTTTCATCGCCCCAGCATTTT CASSYIFTFSSPQHF
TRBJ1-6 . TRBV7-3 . TGTGCCAGCAGCTTTAGCGGGACGGCCCGTTCACCCCTCCACTTT CASSFSGTARSPLHF
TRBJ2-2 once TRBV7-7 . TGTGCTAGCAGCCGACATAGCAGGAGGGCAGCCGGGGAGCTGTTTTTT CASSRHSRRAAGELFF
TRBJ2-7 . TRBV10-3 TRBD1 TGTGCCAGCACCCTGGGACAGTCCAGCGAGCAGTACTTC CASTLGQSSEQYF
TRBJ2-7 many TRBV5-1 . TGCGCCAGCAGCGCCACCGCCGGCCGGCTCGGGAGCGAGCAGTACTTC CASSATAGRLGSEQYF
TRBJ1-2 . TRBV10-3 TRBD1 TGTGCCAGCAGTGAGTGGACAGGGGTGGATGGCTACACCTTC CASSEWTGVDGYTF
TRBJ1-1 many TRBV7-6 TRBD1 TGTGCCAGCAGCTCCCAGGGGGGGGTGAACACTGAAGCTTTCTTT CASSSQGGVNTEAFF
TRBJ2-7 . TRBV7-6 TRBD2 TGTGCCAGCAGCTTAGAGTCTGCGGGAGGGGTTTACAAGCAGTACTTC CASSLESAGGVYKQYF
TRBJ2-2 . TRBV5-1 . TGCGCCGGCAGCAACCTCAGGCTGACCGGGGAGCTGTTTTTT CAGSNLRLTGELFF
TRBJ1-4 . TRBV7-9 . TGTGCCAGCAGCTTACCCCCAACTAATGAAAAACTGTTTTTT CASSLPPTNEKLFF
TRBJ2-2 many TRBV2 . TGTGCCAGCAGTGAATCCAGGGGCGGCACCGGGGAGCTGTTTTTT CASSESRGGTGELFF
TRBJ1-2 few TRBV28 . TGTGCCAGCAGCAACCCTTATGGCTACACCTTC CASSNPYGYTF
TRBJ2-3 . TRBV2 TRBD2 TGTGCCAGCAGCTCACTAGCGGGAGGGCCGACAGATACGCAGTATTTT CASSSLAGGPTDTQYF
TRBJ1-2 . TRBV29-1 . TGCAGCAGTCCGACAAGGAGCACTAACTATGGCTACACCTTC CSSPTRSTNYGYTF
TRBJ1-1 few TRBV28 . TGTGCCAGCAGAAGGCAGGTGAACACTGAAGCTTTCTTT CASRRQVNTEAFF
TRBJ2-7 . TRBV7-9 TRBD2 TGTGCCAGCAGACGTAGCGGGGGAAGCTCCTACGAGCAGTACTTC CASRRSGGSSYEQYF
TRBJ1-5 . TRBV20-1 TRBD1 TGCAGTGCTAGTGAACAGGGGAATCAGCCCCAGCATTTT CSASEQGNQPQHF
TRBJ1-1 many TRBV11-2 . TGTGCCAGCAGCTCCTTGGTGGTGAACACTGAAGCTTTCTTT CASSSLVVNTEAFF
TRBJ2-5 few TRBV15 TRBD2 TGTGCCACCAGCAGACAAGCGGGAGGGGCAGAGACCCAGTACTTC CATSRQAGGAETQYF
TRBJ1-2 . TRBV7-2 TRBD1 TGTGCCAGCAGCTTAGCCGGGACAGGGGGGACCTATGGCTACACCTTC CASSLAGTGGTYGYTF